These T cell receptor beta chains were read from a single sample in a study of blood T cell repertoires in COVID-19. Profiling relied on immunoSEQ multiplex PCR, and the TCRdb table lists in-frame clones only, not all of them. The table includes 240,000 or so clones, roughly 88% detected once. What was sequenced was peripheral blood. The source is a woman younger than 45 with acute or convalescent COVID-19. CDR3s include the opening cysteine and the closing phenylalanine or tryptophan. A D gene is named only where the DNA matches it firmly. Clone size, where shown, is once, few, many, or a class for clones that have expanded.

CDR3: CASSRTGKRADTQYF; DNA: TGTGCCAGCAGTCGGACTGGGAAGAGGGCAGATACGCAGTATTTT; V: TRBV6-5; size: -; D: -; J: TRBJ2-3
CDR3: CASSLAGQFTDTQYF; DNA: TGCGCCAGCAGCTTGGCGGGACAGTTCACAGATACGCAGTATTTT; V: TRBV5-1; size: -; D: TRBD1; J: TRBJ2-3
CDR3: CAISRTGVEEKLFF; DNA: TGTGCCATCAGTCGGACAGGGGTGGAGGAAAAACTGTTTTTT; V: TRBV10-3; size: -; D: TRBD1; J: TRBJ1-4
CDR3: CASSWTGGGETQYF; DNA: TGTGCCAGCAGCTGGACAGGGGGCGGAGAGACCCAGTACTTC; V: TRBV7-9; size: -; D: TRBD1; J: TRBJ2-5
CDR3: CATSERDRGPPPQLFF; DNA: TGTGCCACCAGTGAAAGGGACAGGGGACCACCACCCCAACTGTTTTTT; V: TRBV24-1; size: once; D: TRBD1; J: TRBJ1-4
CDR3: CASSLDRRQETQYF; DNA: TGTGCCAGTAGTCTGGACAGGCGCCAAGAGACCCAGTACTTC; V: TRBV19; size: -; D: TRBD1; J: TRBJ2-5
CDR3: CASSAEAFF; DNA: TGTGCCAGCAGCGCTGAAGCTTTCTTT; V: TRBV2; size: -; D: -; J: TRBJ1-1
CDR3: CSVSSGIWLFF; DNA: TGCAGCGTTTCTAGCGGGATCTGGCTGTTCTTC; V: TRBV29-1; size: -; D: TRBD2; J: TRBJ2-1
CDR3: CASSLPGQGGPSEQYF; DNA: TGTGCCAGCAGCTTACCGGGACAGGGGGGGCCTAGCGAGCAGTACTTC; V: TRBV7-2; size: -; D: TRBD1; J: TRBJ2-7
CDR3: CASSHNPGSIISGYTF; DNA: TGCGCCAGCAGCCATAACCCGGGATCCATCATTAGTGGCTACACCTTC; V: TRBV4-1; size: -; D: -; J: TRBJ1-2
CDR3: CASSDSGRGNYGYTF; DNA: TGTGCCAGCAGTGATTCGGGGAGGGGGAACTATGGCTACACCTTC; V: TRBV2; size: -; D: -; J: TRBJ1-2
CDR3: CASSRGTSGIYNEQFF; DNA: TGTGCCAGTAGCCGCGGGACTAGCGGTATATACAATGAGCAGTTCTTC; V: TRBV19; size: -; D: TRBD2; J: TRBJ2-1
CDR3: CASSSASGTGGIYEQYF; DNA: TGTGCCAGCAGCTCAGCCTCCGGGACAGGGGGAATCTACGAGCAGTACTTC; V: TRBV5-4; size: -; D: TRBD1; J: TRBJ2-7
CDR3: CASSKGNCSGNEKLFF; DNA: TGTGCCAGCAGCAAAGGAAATTGCAGCGGTAATGAAAAACTGTTTTTT; V: TRBV21-1; size: -; D: -; J: TRBJ1-4
CDR3: CASSRDSNQPQHF; DNA: TGTGCCAGCAGCAGGGATAGCAATCAGCCCCAGCATTTT; V: TRBV6-5; size: -; D: -; J: TRBJ1-5
CDR3: CASGRQGLVEQYF; DNA: TGTGCCAGCGGGCGACAGGGGTTAGTCGAGCAGTACTTC; V: TRBV12-3/TRBV12-4; size: -; D: TRBD1; J: TRBJ2-7
CDR3: CASSIGLAGVLQEQFF; DNA: TGTGCCAGTAGTATAGGTCTAGCGGGAGTACTTCAGGAGCAGTTCTTC; V: TRBV19; size: -; D: TRBD2; J: TRBJ2-1
CDR3: CASSRLGQGSYNEQFF; DNA: TGTGCCAGCAGCCGCCTGGGACAGGGCTCCTACAATGAGCAGTTCTTC; V: TRBV3-1/TRBV3-2; size: -; D: TRBD1; J: TRBJ2-1
CDR3: CASSIMGGSLNTEAFF; DNA: TGTGCCAGTAGTATTATGGGGGGATCCTTGAACACTGAAGCTTTCTTT; V: TRBV19; size: -; D: -; J: TRBJ1-1
CDR3: CASNPLAGVNEQYF; DNA: TGTGCCAGCAACCCCCTAGCGGGAGTAAACGAGCAGTACTTC; V: TRBV6-6; size: -; D: TRBD2; J: TRBJ2-7
CDR3: CASSLDRGGEKLFF; DNA: TGTGCCAGCAGCTTAGACAGGGGTGGGGAAAAACTGTTTTTT; V: TRBV7-2; size: -; D: TRBD1; J: TRBJ1-4
CDR3: CATSSVRTTTYNEQFF; DNA: TGTGCCACCAGTTCAGTACGGACTACAACCTACAATGAGCAGTTCTTC; V: TRBV24-1; size: -; D: -; J: TRBJ2-1
CDR3: CASSRQQGGNQPQHF; DNA: TGTGCCAGCAGCCGGCAACAGGGCGGCAATCAGCCCCAGCATTTT; V: TRBV7-9; size: -; D: -; J: TRBJ1-5
CDR3: CASSASGRADTQYF; DNA: TGCGCCAGCAGTGCCAGCGGGAGGGCAGATACGCAGTATTTT; V: TRBV10-1; size: -; D: TRBD2; J: TRBJ2-3